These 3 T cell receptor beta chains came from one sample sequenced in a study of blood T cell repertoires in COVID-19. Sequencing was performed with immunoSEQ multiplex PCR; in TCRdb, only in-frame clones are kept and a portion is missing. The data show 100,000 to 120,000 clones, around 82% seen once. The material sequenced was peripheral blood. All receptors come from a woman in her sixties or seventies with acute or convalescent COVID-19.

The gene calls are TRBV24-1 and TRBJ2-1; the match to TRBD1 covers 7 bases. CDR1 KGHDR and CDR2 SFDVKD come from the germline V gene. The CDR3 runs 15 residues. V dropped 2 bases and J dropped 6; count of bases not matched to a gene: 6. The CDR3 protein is CATSDSRTGSNEQFF. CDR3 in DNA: TGTGCCACCAGTGATTCTCGGACAGGAAGCAATGAGCAGTTCTTC.

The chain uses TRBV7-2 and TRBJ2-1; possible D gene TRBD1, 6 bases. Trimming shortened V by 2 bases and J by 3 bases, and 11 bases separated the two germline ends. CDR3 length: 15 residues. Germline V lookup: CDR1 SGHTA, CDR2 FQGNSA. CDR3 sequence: CASSLPGVRYNEQFF. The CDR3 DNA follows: TGTGCCAGCAGCTTACCAGGGGTCCGCTACAATGAGCAGTTCTTC.

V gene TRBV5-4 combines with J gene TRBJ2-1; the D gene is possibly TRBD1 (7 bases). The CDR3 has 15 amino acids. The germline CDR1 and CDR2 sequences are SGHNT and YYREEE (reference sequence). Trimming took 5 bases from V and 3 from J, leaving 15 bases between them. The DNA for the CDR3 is TGTGCCAGCAGTCTCAGGGGGGAGTACTACAATGAGCAGTTCTTC. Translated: CASSLRGEYYNEQFF.